A single sample is the source of the 17 T cell receptor beta chains below, sequenced in a study of neoadjuvant anti-PD-1 for oral cavity cancer. Assay used: immunoSEQ multiplex PCR; TCRdb lists only in-frame clones, some missing. The sample has roughly 15,000 clones; 65% are singletons. The input for sequencing was PBMCs, taken before nivolumab (anti-PD-1) treatment. These receptors all come from a person aged 40 to 85 with oral cavity squamous cell carcinoma.

The chain joins TRBV9 to TRBJ2-5, with 9 bases identical to TRBD2. The junction had 6 bases not matched to a gene; V was cut back by 1 base and J by 5 bases. The CDR3 consists of 15 residues. The V gene's germline CDR1 is SGDLS and CDR2 YYNGEE. The CDR3 reads CASSVSPSGAETQYF. In DNA, the CDR3 is TGTGCCAGCAGCGTATCCCCTAGCGGGGCGGAGACCCAGTACTTC.

The V and J genes are TRBV7-8 and TRBJ2-7; D is uncertain. Per the germline V gene, CDR1 is SGHVS and CDR2 is FQNEAQ. With 2 bases removed from V and 4 bases from J, the gap between germline ends came to 9 bases. This CDR3 has 13 amino acids. The CDR3, as DNA: TGTGCCAGCAGCTTACAGGAGTTATACGAGCAGTACTTC. Translation: CASSLQELYEQYF.

The rearrangement links TRBV5-5 to TRBJ2-7; weak D call: TRBD1 (6 bases). V was shortened by 0 bases and J by 0 bases, with 10 bases between the two germline ends. The CDR3 runs to 15 residues. Per germline, CDR1 SGHKS and CDR2 YYEKEE (reference sequence). CDR3 residues: CASSLGSGDSYEQYF. In nucleotides, the CDR3 is TGTGCCAGCAGCTTGGGGTCAGGGGACTCCTACGAGCAGTACTTC.

The chain couples TRBV2 to TRBJ2-3, with D unclear. The CDR3 runs 12 residues. V lost 6 bases and J lost 7, with 11 bases in between. In germline, CDR1 is SNHLY, CDR2 FYNNEI. The CDR3 nucleotides are TGTGCCAGCAGAAGACCCGGTTATACGCAGTATTTT. Translating it yields CASRRPGYTQYF.

This clone was observed a handful of times. V usage is TRBV5-1 and J usage is TRBJ1-1, with TRBD1 identical over 9 bases. The CDR3 runs to 15 residues. After removal of 3 bases from V and 4 bases from J, the junction contained 7 bases not matched to a gene. Looked up from germline, CDR1 is SGHRS and CDR2 is YFSETQ. DNA of the CDR3: TGCGCCAGCAGCTCAACAGGGGGCGAGGGCACTGAAGCTTTCTTT. It is translated as CASSSTGGEGTEAFF.

The V gene is TRBV6-5, the J gene TRBJ1-5; 7 nucleotides match TRBD1. The V and J ends lost 4 bases and 4 bases, in that order; junction bases with no gene match: 7. Per germline, CDR1 MNHEY and CDR2 SVGAGI. CDR3 size: 15 residues. The CDR3 nucleotides are TGTGCCAGCAGTTTGGGCCGGGACAGAAATCAGCCCCAGCATTTT. Translated, it gives CASSLGRDRNQPQHF.

This clone is a singleton in its sample. J is TRBJ1-1 and V is TRBV10-3; TRBD1 aligns across 7 bases. From germline, CDR1 is ENHRY and CDR2 SYGVKD. The CDR3 spans 13 residues. Trimming removed 10 bases from V and 2 bases from J; junction bases left unmatched: 7. Here the CDR3 DNA reads TGTGCCAAACGGGACAGTCTTAACACTGAAGCTTTCTTT. As protein: CAKRDSLNTEAFF.

The chain carries TRBV5-1 and TRBJ1-1; 8 positions match TRBD1. The V and J ends lost 0 bases and 0 bases, in that order; junction bases with no gene match: 1. The CDR3 is 15 residues long. The germline CDR1 and CDR2 sequences are SGHRS and YFSETQ. CDR3 protein: CASSLVTGVNTEAFF. CDR3 nucleotides: TGCGCCAGCAGCTTGGTGACAGGGGTGAACACTGAAGCTTTCTTT.

The chain uses TRBV5-1 and TRBJ2-1, with 9 bases identical to TRBD2. Germline CDR1 reads SGHRS; CDR2 reads YFSETQ. The CDR3 runs 16 residues. Losses at the gene ends were 4 bases for V and 4 bases for J; bases not matched to a gene: 9. CDR3 residues: CASSVSGRYGYNEQFF. The CDR3, as DNA: TGCGCCAGCAGCGTGAGCGGGAGGTACGGTTACAATGAGCAGTTCTTC.

This chain links TRBV19 with TRBJ2-2; possibly TRBD1 or TRBD2 for D (5 bases each). Germline V gives CDR1 LNHDA, CDR2 SQIVND (reference sequence). The CDR3 is 14 residues long. Trimming took off 4 bases at V and 6 bases at J, with 12 bases between the two ends. CDR3 loop: CASSRGGGPGELFF. The CDR3, as DNA: TGTGCCAGTAGTAGAGGTGGGGGTCCCGGGGAGCTGTTTTTT.

The gene calls are TRBV28 and TRBJ2-7; D possibly uses TRBD1 or TRBD2 (5 bases each). The V gene's germline CDR1 is MDHEN and CDR2 SYDVKM. The CDR3 sequence is 15 residues long. The ends were cut back, 4 bases at V and 2 bases at J, with 15 bases in the middle. In nucleotides, the CDR3 is TGTGCCAGCAGTTCCCCCCAGGGACCAACCTACGAGCAGTACTTC. Protein product: CASSSPQGPTYEQYF.

The V call is TRBV4-1, the J call TRBJ1-3, with no clear D. The CDR3 has 15 residues. Germline lookup yields CDR1 MGHRA and CDR2 YSYEKL. Trimming pared 2 bases from V and 1 base from J, leaving 9 bases between. CDR3 sequence: CASSQLGMSGNTIYF. CDR3 coding DNA: TGCGCCAGCAGCCAATTAGGGATGTCTGGAAACACCATATATTTT.

This clone appeared a few times. The V gene is TRBV28, the J gene TRBJ2-7; maybe TRBD1 (6 bases). This CDR3 spans 12 amino acids. Germline CDR1 and CDR2: MDHEN and SYDVKM. V lost 2 bases, J lost 6 bases, and 8 bases lay in between. CDR3: CASSLQGSEQYF. The DNA for the CDR3 is TGTGCCAGCAGTTTACAGGGGAGCGAGCAGTACTTC. The full variable domain, its missing parts supplied by reference TRBV28 and TRBJ2-7, is DVKVTQSSRYLVKRTGEKVFLECVQDMDHENMFWYRQDPGLGLRLIYFSYDVKMKEKGDIPEGYSVSREKKERFSLILESASTNQTSMYLCASSLQGSEQYFGPGTRLTVT.

The rearrangement uses TRBV30 and TRBJ2-7; TRBD2 agrees at 14 bases. Germline trimming cut 1 base from V and 3 bases from J; bases unmatched to any gene: 11. Germline-derived CDR1 and CDR2 are GTSNPN and SVGIG (reference sequence). The CDR3 length is 18 residues. CDR3 loop: CAWSGGIGTSGSIYEQYF. The CDR3 DNA is TGTGCCTGGAGTGGCGGAATAGGGACTAGCGGGAGCATCTACGAGCAGTACTTC.

The gene calls are TRBV2 and TRBJ1-4; D gene ambiguous. The germline gives CDR1 SNHLY, CDR2 FYNNEI. V shed 9 bases and J shed 5 bases, with 13 bases lying between them. This CDR3 is built from 13 residues. The CDR3 nucleotides are TGTGCCAGGTCGGTGGGTCTCAATGAAAAACTGTTTTTT. As protein: CARSVGLNEKLFF.

This clone was counted only a few times. CDR3 nucleotide sequence: TGTGCCAGCAGCTTCGGGCTCCTGTCGGGCGGGAACTGGCCCCTCCACTTT. The encoded protein is CASSFGLLSGGNWPLHF. This chain connects TRBV11-2 to TRBJ1-6, with D unresolved. V lost 3 bases and J 13 bases, leaving 25 bases between the germline ends. There are 17 residues in the CDR3. From germline, CDR1 is SGHAT and CDR2 FQNNGV.

The genes are TRBV11-2 and TRBJ2-7; 8 bases agree with TRBD2. The CDR3 extends over 16 amino acids. Per the germline V gene, CDR1 is SGHAT and CDR2 is FQNNGV. V lost 5 bases, J lost 1 base, and 10 bases stayed unmatched. This CDR3 is CASSRISGTRSYEQYF. The CDR3 DNA follows: TGTGCCAGCAGCCGAATTAGCGGGACTAGGTCCTACGAGCAGTACTTC.